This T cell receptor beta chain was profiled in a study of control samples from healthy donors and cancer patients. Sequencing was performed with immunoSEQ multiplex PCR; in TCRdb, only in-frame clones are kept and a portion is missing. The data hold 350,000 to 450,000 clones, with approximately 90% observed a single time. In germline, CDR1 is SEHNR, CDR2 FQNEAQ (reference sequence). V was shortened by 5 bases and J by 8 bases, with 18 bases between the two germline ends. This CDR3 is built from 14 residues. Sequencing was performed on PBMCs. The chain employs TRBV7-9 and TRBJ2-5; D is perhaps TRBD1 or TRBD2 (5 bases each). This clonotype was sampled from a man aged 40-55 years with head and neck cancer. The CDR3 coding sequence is TGTGCCAGCAGCCCCGCGGTTCAGGGAGCAACCCAGTACTTC. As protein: CASSPAVQGATQYF. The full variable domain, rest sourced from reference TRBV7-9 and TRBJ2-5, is DTGVSQNPRHKITKRGQNVTFRCDPISEHNRLYWYRQTLGQGPEFLTYFQNEAQLEKSRLLSDRFSAERPKGSFSTLEIQRTEQGDSAMYLCASSPAVQGATQYFGPGTRLLVL.